These 18 T cell receptor beta chains were sequenced from one sample in a study of T-cell memory formation after mild COVID-19. TCRdb reanalysed the 5' RACE reads using MiXCR and keeps one entry per CDR3 protein. In the table there are roughly 350,000 distinct CDR3 sequences, around 30% of which are singletons. The sample taken for sequencing was PBMCs or a T cell subset sorted from them (not recorded which). Receptor source: an adult woman who had mild COVID-19 (a few samples of this study predate the infection). Cell type and time point are not known.

The gene calls are TRBV6-5 and TRBJ2-1; tentatively, D is TRBD2 (6 bases). This CDR3 has 16 residues. The V gene's germline CDR1 is MNHEY and CDR2 SVGAGI. V was shortened by 6 bases and J by 4 bases, with 19 bases between the two germline ends. CDR3: CASSKGDSLGYNEQFF. The CDR3 bases are TGTGCCAGCAGCAAAGGGGACTCCCTCGGGTACAATGAGCAGTTCTTC.

The CDR3 protein is CASSPFGGMNTEAFF. The CDR3 DNA sequence: TGTGCCAGCAGTCCTTTTGGGGGCATGAACACTGAAGCTTTCTTT. This rearrangement joins TRBV27 to TRBJ1-1, with a possible D match to TRBD1 (6 bases). The germline gives CDR1 MNHEY, CDR2 SMNVEV (reference sequence). The ends were cut back, 5 bases at V and 0 bases at J, with 13 bases in the middle. This CDR3 has 15 amino acids.

The rearrangement joins TRBV9 to TRBJ2-7; D is unclear. The CDR3 is 14 residues long. V was cut by 3 bases and J by 3 bases, with 13 bases left in between. Germline CDR1 is SGDLS and CDR2 is YYNGEE. The CDR3 DNA follows: TGTGCCAGCAGCGCAAACGCTGGCAACTACGAGCAGTACTTC. Amino acid sequence: CASSANAGNYEQYF.

J is TRBJ2-7 and V is TRBV12-3 or TRBV12-4, with D unresolved. This CDR3 spans 15 amino acids. Trimming took 2 bases from V and 3 from J, leaving 14 bases between them. CDR3: CASSLFPQKDYEQYF. The DNA of the CDR3 is TGTGCCAGCAGTTTATTCCCACAGAAGGACTACGAGCAGTACTTC.

The DNA of the CDR3 is TGTGCCAGCAGCCCCCTCGGGAGCAATCAGCCCCAGCATTTT. Residues: CASSPLGSNQPQHF. The chain couples TRBV7-8 to TRBJ1-5; D not resolved. Between the trimmed V and J ends, which lost 5 bases and 1 base, there was a span of 9 bases. The CDR3 is made up of 14 amino acids. CDR1 SGHVS and CDR2 FQNEAQ come from the germline V gene. The complete variable domain, with remaining parts taken from reference TRBV7-8 and TRBJ1-5, reads GAGVSQSPRYKVAKRGQDVALRCDPISGHVSLFWYQQALGQGPEFLTYFQNEAQLDKSGLPSDRFFAERPEGSVSTLKIQRTQQEDSAVYLCASSPLGSNQPQHFGDGTRLSIL.

This clonotype was observed a few times. The chain has TRBV4-1 and TRBJ1-2, with 7 positions matching TRBD1. CDR3 length equals 15 residues. From germline, CDR1 is MGHRA and CDR2 YSYEKL. The ends lost 4 bases at V and 4 bases at J; junction bases unmatched: 9. CDR3 DNA: TGCGCCAGCAGCCTCCGTACAGGGGTCGTCTATGGCTACACCTTC. Protein sequence: CASSLRTGVVYGYTF.

This chain uses TRBV12-3 or TRBV12-4 with TRBJ2-3; 12 bases map to TRBD2. Trimming removed 6 bases from V and 5 bases from J; junction bases left unmatched: 9. The CDR3 contains 16 residues. The CDR3 loop is CASRSRRTSGIDTQYF. Written as DNA, the CDR3 is TGTGCCAGCAGGTCCCGTAGGACTAGCGGGATAGATACGCAGTATTTT.

This clonotype was picked up a small number of times. The CDR3 protein is CASSPSGSVNEQYF. The CDR3 DNA sequence: TGTGCCAGCAGTCCCTCCGGGTCGGTCAACGAGCAGTACTTC. V gene TRBV6-2 or TRBV6-3 combines with J gene TRBJ2-7; D ambiguous. The V end lost 5 bases, the J end lost 5 bases, and 16 bases lay between the germline ends. Germline CDR1 is MNHEY and CDR2 is SVGEGT. The CDR3 sequence is 14 residues long.

The genes are TRBV3-1 and TRBJ2-2; 10 nucleotides agree with TRBD1. V lost 2 bases to trimming and J lost 0 bases; unmatched junction nucleotides: 6. Germline loops: CDR1 LGHDT, CDR2 YNNKEL (reference sequence). The CDR3 contains 18 residues. CDR3 sequence reads: CASSQRDRGNSNTGELFF. The CDR3 region has the DNA TGTGCCAGCAGCCAACGGGACAGGGGCAACTCGAACACCGGGGAGCTGTTTTTT.

In this sample, this clonotype turned up a few times. The gene calls are TRBV9 and TRBJ2-3; 11 positions match TRBD2. Germline V gives CDR1 SGDLS, CDR2 YYNGEE. The CDR3 length is 16 residues. J lost 2 bases, V lost 3 bases, and 5 bases had no gene match. CDR3 in amino acids: CASSGGLADYTDTQYF. In DNA, the CDR3 is TGTGCCAGCAGCGGGGGACTAGCGGATTACACAGATACGCAGTATTTT. The full variable domain, in which reference TRBV9 and TRBJ2-3 provide the parts outside the CDR3, is DSGVTQTPKHLITATGQRVTLRCSPRSGDLSVYWYQQSLDQGLQFLIQYYNGEERAKGNILERFSAQQFPDLHSELNLSSLELGDSALYFCASSGGLADYTDTQYFGPGTRLTVL.

The chain uses TRBV5-1 and TRBJ2-7; 7 nucleotides agree with TRBD2. Germline V lookup: CDR1 SGHRS, CDR2 YFSETQ. V was clipped by 3 bases and J by 0 bases; unmatched bases: 9. This CDR3 is 16 amino acids long. DNA of the CDR3: TGCGCCAGCAGCTCCTCCGGGACTACAAGCTCCTACGAGCAGTACTTC. It is translated as CASSSSGTTSSYEQYF.

This clonotype was counted between two and nine times. The J gene is TRBJ2-6, the V gene TRBV27, with D unresolved. V was trimmed by 6 bases and J by 0 bases, leaving 6 bases between them. Germline V gene sequence: CDR1 MNHEY, CDR2 SMNVEV (reference sequence). This CDR3 is built from 14 residues. The CDR3 region is CASRQLSGANVLTF. The CDR3 region has the DNA TGTGCCAGCAGACAACTCTCTGGGGCCAACGTCCTGACTTTC.

V and J are TRBV12-3 or TRBV12-4 and TRBJ2-7, with D perhaps matching TRBD1 (6 bases). V gave up 3 bases and J gave up 6 bases, with 15 bases separating them. The CDR3 contains 14 residues. CDR3 in amino acids: CASSFSRGTVEQYF. CDR3 nucleotide sequence: TGTGCCAGCAGTTTCTCCAGGGGAACTGTCGAGCAGTACTTC.

This rearrangement joins TRBV20-1 to TRBJ2-5; 15 bases line up with TRBD2. V gave up 5 bases and J gave up 7 bases; unmatched junction bases: 14. CDR3 length: 17 residues. Germline V CDR1 and CDR2: DFQATT, SNEGSKA (reference sequence). CDR3 sequence reads: CSAGRGLAGGPMWTQYF. CDR3 in DNA: TGCAGTGCTGGCCGGGGACTAGCGGGGGGCCCCATGTGGACCCAGTACTTC.

V gene TRBV12-3 or TRBV12-4 combines with J gene TRBJ2-7, with D possibly matching TRBD2 (5 bases). The CDR3 loop spans 13 amino acids. V shed 3 bases and J shed 7 bases, with 13 bases lying between them. The CDR3 DNA follows: TGTGCCAGCAGTTTCAGCGGTGCCGAAGAGCAGTACTTC. Protein sequence: CASSFSGAEEQYF.

This clonotype was picked up a small number of times. The chain links TRBV4-2 to TRBJ2-5, with D possibly TRBD2 on 5 matching bases. Germline values: CDR1 LGHNA, CDR2 YNFKEQ. The germline V and J ends were trimmed by 6 bases and 3 bases, with 14 bases remaining between them. There are 14 residues in the CDR3. The chain's CDR3 is CASRPQEGKETQYF. The CDR3, as DNA: TGTGCCAGCAGACCCCAAGAGGGAAAAGAGACCCAGTACTTC.

The chain's CDR3 is CASNQAGGTYEQYF. The CDR3 DNA is TGTGCCAGCAACCAAGCGGGGGGCACCTACGAGCAGTACTTC. The chain has TRBV6-6 and TRBJ2-7, with 9 bases lining up with TRBD2. This CDR3 spans 14 amino acids. V lost 7 bases and J lost 2; bases outside the gene matches: 6. The germline V gene encodes CDR1 MNHNY and CDR2 SVGAGI (reference sequence).

The V and J genes are TRBV24-1 and TRBJ2-3; 8 nucleotides line up with TRBD1. The CDR3 runs to 14 residues. V shed 8 bases, J shed 3 bases, and the junction held 6 bases outside the gene matches. Germline V gene lookup returns CDR1 KGHDR and CDR2 SFDVKD. This CDR3 is CATKGRQGTDTQYF. The CDR3 DNA reads TGTGCCACCAAGGGTCGACAGGGGACAGATACGCAGTATTTT.